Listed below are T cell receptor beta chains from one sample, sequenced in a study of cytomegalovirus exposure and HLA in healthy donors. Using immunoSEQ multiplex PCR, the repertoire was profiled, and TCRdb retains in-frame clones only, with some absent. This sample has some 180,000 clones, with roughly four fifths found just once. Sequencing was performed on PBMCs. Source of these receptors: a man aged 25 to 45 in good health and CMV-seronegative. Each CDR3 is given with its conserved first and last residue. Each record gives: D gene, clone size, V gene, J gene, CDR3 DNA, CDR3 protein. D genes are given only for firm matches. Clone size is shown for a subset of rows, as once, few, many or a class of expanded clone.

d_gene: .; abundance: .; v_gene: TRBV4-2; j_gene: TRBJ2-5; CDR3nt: TGTGCCAGCAGCCAAGGGCAGAACCAAGAGACCCAGTACTTC; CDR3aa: CASSQGQNQETQYF
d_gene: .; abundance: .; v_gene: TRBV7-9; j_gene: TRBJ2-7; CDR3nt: TGTGCCAGCAGCTTAGGTCGGGGAATCGCGGAGCAGTACTTC; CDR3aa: CASSLGRGIAEQYF
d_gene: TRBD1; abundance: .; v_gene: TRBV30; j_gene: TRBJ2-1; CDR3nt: TGTGCCTGGAGGGACAGGGGGCTTTTTGAGCAGTTCTTC; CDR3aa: CAWRDRGLFEQFF
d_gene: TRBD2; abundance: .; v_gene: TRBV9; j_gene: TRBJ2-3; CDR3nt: TGTGCCAGCAGCGCCCCTAGCGGGAGGGGTACAGATACGCAGTATTTT; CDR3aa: CASSAPSGRGTDTQYF
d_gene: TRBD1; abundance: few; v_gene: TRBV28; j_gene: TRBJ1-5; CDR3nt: TGTGCCAGCAGCACCCTTTGGACAGGTTATAGCAATCAGCCCCAGCATTTT; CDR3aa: CASSTLWTGYSNQPQHF
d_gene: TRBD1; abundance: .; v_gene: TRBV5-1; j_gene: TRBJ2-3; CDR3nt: TGCGCCAGCAGCTTGGCACTTAGACAGGGGGCAGATACGCAGTATTTT; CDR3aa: CASSLALRQGADTQYF
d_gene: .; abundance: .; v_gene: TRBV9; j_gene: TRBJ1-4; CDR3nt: TGTGCCAGCAGCGTAGGGGGCTCAACTAATGAAAAACTGTTTTTT; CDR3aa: CASSVGGSTNEKLFF
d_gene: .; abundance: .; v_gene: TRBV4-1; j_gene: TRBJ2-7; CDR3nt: TGCGCCAGCAGCGCGGGACTCTCCTACGAGCAGTACTTC; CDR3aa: CASSAGLSYEQYF
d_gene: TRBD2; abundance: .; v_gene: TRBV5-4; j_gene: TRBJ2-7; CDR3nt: TGTGCCAGCAGCCCGGGGGGGGGCTTGGGGTACGAGCAGTACTTC; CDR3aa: CASSPGGGLGYEQYF
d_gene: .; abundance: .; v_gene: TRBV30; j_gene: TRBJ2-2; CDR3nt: TGTGCCTGGAGTCCGCAGGCCGGGGAGCTGTTTTTT; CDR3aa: CAWSPQAGELFF
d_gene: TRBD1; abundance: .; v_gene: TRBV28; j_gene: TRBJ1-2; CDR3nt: TGTGCCAGCAGTTTAACAGGGGGTAACTATGGCTACACCTTC; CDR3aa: CASSLTGGNYGYTF
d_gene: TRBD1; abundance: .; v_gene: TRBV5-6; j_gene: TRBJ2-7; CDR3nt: TGTGCCAGCAGCTCCGACAGGGACGAGCAGTACTTC; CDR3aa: CASSSDRDEQYF
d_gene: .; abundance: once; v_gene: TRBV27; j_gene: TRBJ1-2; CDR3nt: TGTGCCAGCAGTTTATCCGGCAGGGCCTATGGCTACACCTTC; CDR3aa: CASSLSGRAYGYTF
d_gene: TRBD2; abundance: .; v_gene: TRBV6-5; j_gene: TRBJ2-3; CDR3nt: TGTGCCAGCAGTTACTCTGCGGGGGGGGGTGATACGCAGTATTTT; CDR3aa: CASSYSAGGGDTQYF
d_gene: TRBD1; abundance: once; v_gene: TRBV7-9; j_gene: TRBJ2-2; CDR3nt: TGTGCCAGCAGCTCCGGGACAGTAGGCACCGGGGAGCTGTTTTTT; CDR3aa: CASSSGTVGTGELFF
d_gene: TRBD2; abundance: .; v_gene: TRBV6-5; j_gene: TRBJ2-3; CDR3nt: TGTGCCAGCAGTTCAACTAGCGCCTACACAGATACGCAGTATTTT; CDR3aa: CASSSTSAYTDTQYF